This T cell receptor (beta chain) was identified in a study of OX40 agonist ivuxolimab in advanced cancers. Using immunoSEQ multiplex PCR, the repertoire was profiled, and TCRdb retains in-frame clones only, with some absent. Altogether around 56,000 clones are present, about 89% being singletons, with the ten largest covering around 1.4%. This clone was recorded a few times. The sequence was obtained from an adult with an advanced solid tumor such as melanoma, head and neck, liver or kidney cancer. The material was CD4+ or CD8+ T cells sorted from blood, obtained in a trial of the OX40 agonist ivuxolimab.

The CDR3 sequence is CASSSSRGRGYEQYF. The CDR3 coding sequence is TGCGCCAGCAGCTCCTCCCGGGGCAGGGGATACGAGCAGTACTTC. The chain uses TRBV5-1 and TRBJ2-7; possible D gene TRBD1, 6 bases. The V gene's germline CDR1 is SGHRS and CDR2 YFSETQ. There are 15 residues in the CDR3. Trimming shortened V by 3 bases and J by 4 bases, and 17 bases separated the two germline ends. The variable domain in full, with the rest retrieved from reference TRBV5-1 and TRBJ2-7, is KAGVTQTPRYLIKTRGQQVTLSCSPISGHRSVSWYQQTPGQGLQFLFEYFSETQRNKGNFPGRFSGRQFSNSRSEMNVSTLELGDSALYLCASSSSRGRGYEQYFGPGTRLTVT.